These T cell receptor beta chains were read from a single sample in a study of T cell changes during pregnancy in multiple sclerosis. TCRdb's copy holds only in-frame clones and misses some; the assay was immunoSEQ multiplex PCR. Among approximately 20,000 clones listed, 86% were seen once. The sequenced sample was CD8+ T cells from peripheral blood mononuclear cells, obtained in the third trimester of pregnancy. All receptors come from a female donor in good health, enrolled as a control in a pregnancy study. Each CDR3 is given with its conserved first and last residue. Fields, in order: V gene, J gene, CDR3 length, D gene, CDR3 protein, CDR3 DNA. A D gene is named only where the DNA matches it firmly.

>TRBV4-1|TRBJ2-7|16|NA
CASSQDPRGSSYEQYF
TGCGCCAGCAGCCAAGACCCTCGGGGGAGCTCCTACGAGCAGTACTTC
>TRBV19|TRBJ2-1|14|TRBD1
CARTQGAQVNEQFF
TGTGCCAGAACGCAGGGGGCTCAGGTCAATGAGCAGTTCTTC
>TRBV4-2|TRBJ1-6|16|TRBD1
CASSPFTDRADSPLHF
TGTGCCAGCAGCCCCTTCACGGACAGGGCGGACTCACCCCTCCACTTT
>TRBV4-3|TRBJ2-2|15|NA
CASSLRGGAGGELFF
TGCGCCAGCAGCCTAAGAGGGGGGGCTGGCGGGGAGCTGTTTTTT
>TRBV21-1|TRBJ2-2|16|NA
CASSLGTSVENGELFF
TGTGCCAGCAGTCTCGGGACTAGCGTTGAAAACGGGGAGCTGTTTTTT
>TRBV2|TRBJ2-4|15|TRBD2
CASRSSGGAKNIQYF
TGTGCCAGCAGGTCTAGCGGGGGGGCCAAAAACATTCAGTACTTC
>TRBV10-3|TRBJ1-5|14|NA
CASQGLGSNQPQHF
TGTGCCTCCCAGGGGCTGGGCAGCAATCAGCCCCAGCATTTT
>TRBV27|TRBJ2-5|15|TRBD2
CASSWSRTSGETQYF
TGTGCCAGCAGCTGGTCTCGGACTAGCGGGGAGACCCAGTACTTC
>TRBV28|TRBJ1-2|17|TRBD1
CASSLSQGVTFNYGYTF
TGTGCCAGCAGTTTAAGTCAGGGGGTAACTTTTAACTATGGCTACACCTTC
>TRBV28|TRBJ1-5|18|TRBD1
CASSLTGSPLISNQPQHF
TGTGCCAGCAGTTTGACAGGGTCCCCCCTTATAAGCAATCAGCCCCAGCATTTT
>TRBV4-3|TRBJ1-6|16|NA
CASSQEIGSGNSPLHF
TGCGCCAGCAGCCAAGAAATTGGCAGCGGTAATTCACCCCTCCACTTT
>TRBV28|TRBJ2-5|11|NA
CASSPEETQYF
TGTGCCAGCAGTCCGGAAGAGACCCAGTACTTC
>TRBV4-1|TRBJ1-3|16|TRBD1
CASSQSTGGPGNTIYF
TGCGCCAGCAGCCAATCCACAGGGGGACCTGGAAACACCATATATTTT
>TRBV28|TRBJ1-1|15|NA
CASSLYQGKNTEAFF
TGTGCCAGCAGTTTATATCAGGGAAAGAACACTGAAGCTTTCTTT
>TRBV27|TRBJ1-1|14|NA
CASSFRGQNTEAFF
TGTGCCAGCAGTTTCAGGGGCCAGAACACTGAAGCTTTCTTT